This TCR beta chain is from a study of early T cells in non-severe SARS-CoV-2 infection. The CDR3 spans 15 residues. Germline V gene lookup returns CDR1 ENHRY and CDR2 SYGVKD. J gave up 4 bases and V 6 bases, and 6 bases lay outside the gene matches. This clonotype was seen ten or more times. A single record per CDR3 protein comes from TCRdb applying MiXCR to the 5' RACE reads. Among tens of thousands of distinct CDR3 sequences listed, 12% were seen once. Source material: whole blood. The J gene is TRBJ1-3, the V gene TRBV10-3, with TRBD1 matching 10 bases. This clonotype was obtained from an adult who was a healthcare worker with PCR-confirmed SARS-CoV-2 infection or an uninfected control (not recorded which). The CDR3 coding sequence is TGTGCCATCAGCCCGACAGGGGGCGAGGGAAACACCATATATTTT. Its translation is CAISPTGGEGNTIYF.